These 31 T cell receptor beta chains were sequenced from one sample in a study of immune cell composition in non-small cell lung cancer. Here immunoSEQ multiplex PCR was the method, and the copy in TCRdb shows in-frame clones only, minus some. The table has more than 15,000 clones, about 80% seen once. Normal lung was taken at the farthest possible site, at least 3 cm from tumour. These records were also assigned to another study, of CD4 T cells in lung cancer.

Sequencing was performed on non-adjacent lung tissue. The receptors derive from a human donor with non-small cell lung cancer.

This clone showed up just a few times. This chain connects TRBV19 to TRBJ2-1, with 9 bases lining up with TRBD1. In germline, CDR1 is LNHDA, CDR2 SQIVND (reference sequence). The CDR3 length is 15 residues. The J segment lost 8 bases and the V segment lost 6 bases, leaving 11 bases of the junction unmatched. The CDR3 DNA reads TGTGCCAGTAGATTACAGGGGGCGGGTAGAGATGAGCAGTTCTTC. Translation: CASRLQGAGRDEQFF.

The chain combines TRBV10-3 with TRBJ1-2; D remains ambiguous. The CDR3 loop spans 15 amino acids. Germline CDR1 is ENHRY and CDR2 is SYGVKD. V was cut by 0 bases and J by 0 bases, with 8 bases left in between. CDR3 nucleotides: TGTGCCATCAGTGAGTCGCGAGAGTCTAACTATGGCTACACCTTC. Amino acid sequence: CAISESRESNYGYTF.

This clone was counted between two and nine times. This rearrangement joins TRBV7-2 to TRBJ2-7; 7 bases match TRBD2. This CDR3 spans 12 amino acids. V lost 3 bases, J lost 5 bases, and 1 base stayed unmatched. Germline values: CDR1 SGHTA, CDR2 FQGNSA. The CDR3 nucleotides read TGTGCCAGCAGCTTGCGGGGGAACGAGCAGTACTTC. Translated: CASSLRGNEQYF.

V gene TRBV7-9 combines with J gene TRBJ1-2; TRBD1 is a possible D gene (6 bases). Germline CDR1 and CDR2: SEHNR and FQNEAQ (reference sequence). The CDR3 contains 14 residues. V lost 5 bases to trimming and J lost 6 bases, with 16 bases between them. The CDR3 spells CASSNPWGADGYTF. The CDR3 coding sequence is TGTGCCAGCAGCAATCCCTGGGGGGCCGATGGCTACACCTTC.

Only a few counts were recorded for this clone. The chain uses TRBV11-2 and TRBJ1-2, with D tentatively TRBD1 (5 bases). CDR3 length equals 13 residues. Germline CDR1 and CDR2: SGHAT and FQNNGV. The V end lost 2 bases, the J end lost 8 bases, and 12 bases lay between the germline ends. The CDR3 region is CASSLRRDWGYTF. The CDR3 region has the DNA TGTGCCAGCAGCTTACGCAGGGACTGGGGCTACACCTTC.

A word on this clone: An end of the junction differs from the germline gene, which may be a read error. The chain carries TRBV5-1 and TRBJ1-1, with D unresolved. The CDR3 consists of 14 residues. Germline lookup yields CDR1 SGHRS and CDR2 YFSETQ. The CDR3 DNA sequence: TGTGCCAGCAGCCTAGGACCGCGTCCCACTGAAGCTTTCTTT. As protein: CASSLGPRPTEAFF.

The chain couples TRBV5-1 to TRBJ1-4, with D unresolved. Trimming cost V 5 bases and J 4 bases, with 12 bases left between them. The CDR3 is 14 residues long. CDR1 SGHRS and CDR2 YFSETQ come from the germline V gene. CDR3 in DNA: TGCGCCAGCAGTTTGTTGGATCATAATGAAAAACTGTTTTTT. Its protein is CASSLLDHNEKLFF.

The rearrangement links TRBV5-1 to TRBJ2-7; 11 bases agree with TRBD2. This CDR3 contains 16 residues. V lost 3 bases, J lost 3 bases, and 8 bases stayed unmatched. Germline CDR1 and CDR2: SGHRS and YFSETQ. The CDR3 region is CASSSGDGTSGYEQYF. DNA for the CDR3: TGCGCCAGCAGCTCCGGAGATGGGACTAGCGGCTACGAGCAGTACTTC.

This chain joins TRBV5-1 and TRBJ2-1; D may be TRBD2 (6 bases). The germline CDR1 and CDR2 sequences are SGHRS and YFSETQ. Trimming removed 3 bases at V and 6 bases at J, with 10 bases between. This CDR3 has 13 amino acids. The CDR3 nucleotides are TGCGCCAGCAGCTCCCCCGGGGGCAATGAGCAGTTCTTC. Residues: CASSSPGGNEQFF.

This clone is termed large. The rearrangement uses TRBV5-8 and TRBJ2-1; maybe TRBD1 (5 bases). Trimming pared 2 bases from V and 10 bases from J, leaving 13 bases between. CDR3 size: 13 residues. Germline V CDR1 and CDR2: SGHTS, YDEGEE. CDR3: CASSLEQETEQFF. DNA for the CDR3: TGTGCCAGCAGCTTAGAACAGGAGACAGAGCAGTTCTTC.

V is TRBV7-9 and J is TRBJ1-5, with D perhaps TRBD1 (5 bases). This CDR3 spans 13 amino acids. Trimming removed 2 bases from V and 7 bases from J, with 9 bases in between. Germline-derived CDR1 and CDR2 are SEHNR and FQNEAQ (reference sequence). The CDR3 loop is CASSLIRDQPQHF. The CDR3 DNA reads as TGTGCCAGCAGCTTAATCAGGGACCAGCCCCAGCATTTT. The full variable domain, its missing parts supplied by reference TRBV7-9 and TRBJ1-5, is DTGVSQNPRHKITKRGQNVTFRCDPISEHNRLYWYRQTLGQGPEFLTYFQNEAQLEKSRLLSDRFSAERPKGSFSTLEIQRTEQGDSAMYLCASSLIRDQPQHFGDGTRLSIL.

The chain employs TRBV12-5 and TRBJ1-1; tentative D call: TRBD1 (6 bases). The CDR3 sequence is 18 residues long. Trimming left V 6 bases short and J 1 base short, with 24 bases between. The germline V gene encodes CDR1 LGHNT and CDR2 FRNRAP. The CDR3 sequence is CASGSFLGRGPGNTEAFF. The CDR3 nucleotides are TGTGCTAGTGGATCCTTTTTGGGCAGGGGCCCTGGGAACACTGAAGCTTTCTTT.

The chain links TRBV5-4 to TRBJ1-5; D remains ambiguous. The CDR3 contains 13 residues. Germline lookup yields CDR1 SGHNT and CDR2 YYREEE (reference sequence). Trimming shortened V by 0 bases and J by 4 bases, and 5 bases separated the two germline ends. The CDR3 bases are TGTGCCAGCAGCTTGGAGGATAATCAGCCCCAGCATTTT. Translating gives CASSLEDNQPQHF.

The CDR3 is CASSLAGQGVYEQYF. The CDR3 coding sequence is TGTGCCAGCAGCCTCGCGGGACAGGGTGTCTACGAGCAGTACTTC. The gene calls are TRBV7-2 and TRBJ2-7, with 9 bases identical to TRBD1. Trimming cost V 5 bases and J 3 bases; bases outside gene matches: 8. Germline values: CDR1 SGHTA, CDR2 FQGNSA. This CDR3 spans 15 amino acids.

The rearrangement joins TRBV5-1 to TRBJ2-2, with D perhaps matching TRBD1 (6 bases). Trimming pared 3 bases from V and 2 bases from J, leaving 17 bases between. This CDR3 contains 17 residues. The germline V gene has CDR1 SGHRS and CDR2 YFSETQ. CDR3: CASSSIGQGQNTGELFF. DNA of the CDR3: TGCGCCAGCAGCTCGATTGGGCAGGGGCAAAACACCGGGGAGCTGTTTTTT.

This chain uses TRBV7-2 with TRBJ2-3, with D perhaps TRBD1 (5 bases). This CDR3 has 17 amino acids. V lost 0 bases, J lost 0 bases, and 13 bases lay in between. The V gene's germline CDR1 is SGHTA and CDR2 FQGNSA. The CDR3 coding sequence is TGTGCCAGCAGCTTAGCAAGGGGCGGACGGAGCACAGATACGCAGTATTTT. Translating gives CASSLARGGRSTDTQYF.

The J gene is TRBJ1-2, the V gene TRBV5-4, with D possibly matching TRBD1 (5 bases). Germline CDR1 SGHNT, CDR2 YYREEE (reference sequence). Trimming stripped 4 bases from V and 8 bases from J, with 24 bases between. This CDR3 has 16 amino acids. Written as DNA, the CDR3 is TGTGCCAGCAGCGTTCAGGGAATTTTTCCACTCTACGGCTACACCTTC. Translation: CASSVQGIFPLYGYTF.

The chain is built from TRBV10-2 and TRBJ2-3; 12 nucleotides line up with TRBD2. Germline loops: CDR1 WSHSY, CDR2 SAAADI. Unmatched junction bases numbered 5, after V lost 11 bases and J lost 5 bases. This CDR3 comprises 13 residues. The CDR3 reads CASRLAGEDTQYF. CDR3 DNA sequence: TGCGCCTCGAGACTAGCGGGAGAAGATACGCAGTATTTT.

This chain links TRBV27 with TRBJ1-5; TRBD1 aligns across 9 bases. The CDR3 is made up of 17 amino acids. J was trimmed by 3 bases and V by 8 bases; bases with no gene match: 14. Germline values: CDR1 MNHEY, CDR2 SMNVEV (reference sequence). This CDR3 reads CASGPDRGSNSNQPQHF. The CDR3 nucleotides are TGTGCCAGCGGCCCCGACAGGGGGAGTAACTCCAATCAGCCCCAGCATTTT.

The chain couples TRBV6-4 to TRBJ2-7, with D hard to call. The CDR3 runs to 12 residues. Per the germline V gene, CDR1 is MRHNA and CDR2 is SNTAGT. The V end was cut by 2 bases, the J end by 5 bases, with 7 bases between. The chain's CDR3 is CASSDASHEQYF. The CDR3 nucleotides read TGTGCCAGCAGTGACGCGAGCCACGAGCAGTACTTC.

This clone was recorded a few times. This chain connects TRBV4-2 to TRBJ2-7; 7 bases agree with TRBD2. The germline CDR1 and CDR2 sequences are LGHNA and YNFKEQ. This CDR3 is built from 16 residues. Unmatched junction bases numbered 11, after V lost 4 bases and J lost 2 bases. Here the CDR3 reads CASSPHAGTTTYEQYF. As DNA, the CDR3 is TGTGCCAGCAGCCCTCACGCCGGGACTACAACCTACGAGCAGTACTTC.

This chain joins TRBV11-2 and TRBJ2-7; the D is unclear. This CDR3 is built from 15 residues. The germline V and J ends were trimmed by 1 base and 0 bases, with 10 bases remaining between them. Per germline, CDR1 SGHAT and CDR2 FQNNGV. The chain's CDR3 is CASSLGPQSSYEQYF. CDR3 coding DNA: TGTGCCAGCAGCTTAGGTCCCCAGAGCTCCTACGAGCAGTACTTC.

V is TRBV4-1 and J is TRBJ2-5; possibly TRBD1 for D (6 bases). CDR1 and CDR2 (germline): MGHRA, YSYEKL. The CDR3 consists of 14 residues. The ends were cut back, 4 bases at V and 1 base at J, with 10 bases in the middle. CDR3 loop: CASSLTGTQETQYF. For the CDR3, the DNA is TGCGCCAGCAGCCTAACAGGGACCCAAGAGACCCAGTACTTC.

The genes are TRBV6-6 and TRBJ1-1, with 12 bases fitting TRBD1. Germline trimming cut 3 bases from V and 4 bases from J; bases unmatched to any gene: 3. The germline V gene has CDR1 MNHNY and CDR2 SVGAGI (reference sequence). There are 15 residues in the CDR3. The CDR3 nucleotides are TGTGCCAGCAGTTATAGGGACAGGGGGCTCACTGAAGCTTTCTTT. Protein sequence: CASSYRDRGLTEAFF.

The rearrangement uses TRBV4-3 and TRBJ1-1; tentative D call: TRBD1 (5 bases). V was clipped by 3 bases and J by 8 bases, with 10 bases between them. This CDR3 has 12 residues. Germline loops: CDR1 LGHNA, CDR2 YSLEER. The CDR3 nucleotides are TGCGCCAGCAGCCAGGGGCGGGGGGAAGCTTTCTTT. Amino acids: CASSQGRGEAFF.

The V gene is TRBV7-9, the J gene TRBJ2-3; 12 bases align to TRBD1. This CDR3 spans 15 amino acids. Germline lookup yields CDR1 SEHNR and CDR2 FQNEAQ (reference sequence). J was trimmed by 2 bases and V by 3 bases; bases with no gene match: 0. The CDR3 DNA reads as TGTGCCAGCAGCTTGGGACAGGGGGCCACAGATACGCAGTATTTT. As protein: CASSLGQGATDTQYF.

The V and J genes are TRBV5-4 and TRBJ1-3; the D is unclear. V was shortened by 4 bases and J by 9 bases, with 11 bases between the two germline ends. Germline loops: CDR1 SGHNT, CDR2 YYREEE (reference sequence). There are 12 residues in the CDR3. The CDR3 here is CASSPTEGTIYF. The CDR3 DNA follows: TGTGCCAGCAGCCCTACCGAAGGCACCATATATTTT. Together with reference TRBV5-4 and TRBJ1-3, the CDR3 gives the full variable domain: ETGVTQSPTHLIKTRGQQVTLRCSSQSGHNTVSWYQQALGQGPQFIFQYYREEENGRGNFPPRFSGLQFPNYSSELNVNALELDDSALYLCASSPTEGTIYFGEGSWLTVV.

This clone is labeled medium-sized. The V gene is TRBV11-3, the J gene TRBJ1-2; D call uncertain. The V end lost 5 bases, the J end lost 4 bases, and 11 bases lay between the germline ends. The CDR3 loop spans 13 amino acids. Germline loops: CDR1 SGHNT, CDR2 YENEEA. The CDR3 DNA reads TGTGCCAGCAGCCCGGACGCACCCTATGGCTACACCTTC. It translates to CASSPDAPYGYTF. Full variable domain (outside the CDR3, taken from reference TRBV11-3 and TRBJ1-2): EAGVVQSPRYKIIEKKQPVAFWCNPISGHNTLYWYLQNLGQGPELLIRYENEEAVDDSQLPKDRFSAERLKGVDSTLKIQPAELGDSAVYLCASSPDAPYGYTFGSGTRLTVV.

The CDR3 bases are TGCGCCAGCTCCGTAGCGGGGGCAAGGGGAGATACGCAGTATTTT. Residues: CASSVAGARGDTQYF. The rearrangement uses TRBV4-3 and TRBJ2-3; TRBD2 matches 9 bases. With 8 bases clipped from V and 5 bases from J, the junction kept 11 bases outside the gene matches. The germline CDR1 and CDR2 sequences are LGHNA and YSLEER. CDR3 length equals 15 residues.

The chain employs TRBV6-6 and TRBJ1-1; possible D gene TRBD1, 5 bases. The V gene's germline CDR1 is MNHNY and CDR2 SVGAGI (reference sequence). This CDR3 has 14 amino acids. Trimming removed 3 bases at V and 0 bases at J, with 8 bases between. The CDR3 is CASSYGGLNTEAFF. Here the CDR3 DNA reads TGTGCCAGCAGTTATGGGGGTCTGAACACTGAAGCTTTCTTT.

This clone was counted between two and nine times. This rearrangement joins TRBV4-3 to TRBJ1-1, with TRBD1 identical over 9 bases. CDR1 is LGHNA, CDR2 YSLEER, per germline. This CDR3 region has 16 residues. J lost 4 bases, V lost 1 base, and 7 bases had no gene match. This chain's CDR3 is CASSQVIGTGFTEAFF. The CDR3 DNA sequence: TGCGCCAGCAGCCAAGTGATAGGGACAGGGTTCACTGAAGCTTTCTTT.